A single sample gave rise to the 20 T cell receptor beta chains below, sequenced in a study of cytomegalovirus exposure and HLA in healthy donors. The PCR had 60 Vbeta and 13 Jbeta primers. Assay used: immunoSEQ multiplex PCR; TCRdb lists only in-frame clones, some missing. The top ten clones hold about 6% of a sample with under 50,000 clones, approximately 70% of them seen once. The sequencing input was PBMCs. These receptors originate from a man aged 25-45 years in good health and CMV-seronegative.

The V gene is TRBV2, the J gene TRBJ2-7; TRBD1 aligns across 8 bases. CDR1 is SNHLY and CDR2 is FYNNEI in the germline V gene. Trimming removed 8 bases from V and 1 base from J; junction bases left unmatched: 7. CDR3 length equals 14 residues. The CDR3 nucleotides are TGTGCCAGCGCTATACGGACAGGGTCCTACGAGCAGTACTTC. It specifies CASAIRTGSYEQYF. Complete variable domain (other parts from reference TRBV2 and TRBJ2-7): EPEVTQTPSHQVTQMGQEVILRCVPISNHLYFYWYRQILGQKVEFLVSFYNNEISEKSEIFDDQFSVERPDGSNFTLKIRSTKLEDSAMYFCASAIRTGSYEQYFGPGTRLTVT.

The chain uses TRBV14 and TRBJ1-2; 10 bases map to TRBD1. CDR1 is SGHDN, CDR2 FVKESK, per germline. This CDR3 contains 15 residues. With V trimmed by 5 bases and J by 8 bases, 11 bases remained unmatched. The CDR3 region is CASSKSGTGARGYTF. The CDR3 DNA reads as TGTGCCAGCAGCAAATCCGGGACAGGGGCTCGAGGCTACACCTTC.

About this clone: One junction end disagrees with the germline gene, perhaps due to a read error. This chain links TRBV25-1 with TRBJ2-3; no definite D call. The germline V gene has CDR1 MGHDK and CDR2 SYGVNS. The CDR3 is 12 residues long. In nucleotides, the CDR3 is TGTGCCAGCACCCTGGGCACGGATACGCAGTATTTT. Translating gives CASTLGTDTQYF.

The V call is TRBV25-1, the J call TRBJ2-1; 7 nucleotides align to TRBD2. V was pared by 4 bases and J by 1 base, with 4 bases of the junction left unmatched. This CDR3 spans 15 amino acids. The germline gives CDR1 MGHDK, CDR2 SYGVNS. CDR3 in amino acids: CASSGGGGSYNEQFF. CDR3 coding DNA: TGTGCCAGCAGTGGGGGGGGAGGGTCCTACAATGAGCAGTTCTTC.

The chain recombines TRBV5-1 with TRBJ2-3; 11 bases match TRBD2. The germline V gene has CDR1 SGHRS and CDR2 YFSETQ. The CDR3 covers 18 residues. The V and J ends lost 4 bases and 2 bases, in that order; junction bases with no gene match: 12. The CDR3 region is CASSPEVLAGVITDTQYF. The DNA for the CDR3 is TGCGCCAGCAGCCCGGAAGTACTAGCGGGGGTCATCACAGATACGCAGTATTTT.

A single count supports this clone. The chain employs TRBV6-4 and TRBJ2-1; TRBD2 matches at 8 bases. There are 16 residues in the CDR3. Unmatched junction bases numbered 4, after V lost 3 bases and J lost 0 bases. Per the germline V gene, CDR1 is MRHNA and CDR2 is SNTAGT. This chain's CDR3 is CASSEVAGISYNEQFF. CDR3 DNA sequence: TGTGCCAGCAGTGAGGTAGCGGGAATCTCCTACAATGAGCAGTTCTTC.

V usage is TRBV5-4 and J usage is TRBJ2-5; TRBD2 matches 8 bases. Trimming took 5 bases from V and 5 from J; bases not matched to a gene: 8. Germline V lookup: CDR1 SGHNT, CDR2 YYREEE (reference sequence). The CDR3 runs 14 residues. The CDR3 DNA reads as TGTGCCAGCAGACATGAGCGGGAGAGGGAGACCCAGTACTTC. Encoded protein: CASRHERERETQYF.

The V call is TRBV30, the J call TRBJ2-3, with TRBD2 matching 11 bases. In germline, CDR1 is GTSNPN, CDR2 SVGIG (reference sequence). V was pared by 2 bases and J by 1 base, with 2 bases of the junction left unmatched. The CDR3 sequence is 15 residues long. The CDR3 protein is CAWSLAGGRTDTQYF. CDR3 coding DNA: TGTGCCTGGAGTTTAGCGGGAGGGCGCACAGATACGCAGTATTTT.

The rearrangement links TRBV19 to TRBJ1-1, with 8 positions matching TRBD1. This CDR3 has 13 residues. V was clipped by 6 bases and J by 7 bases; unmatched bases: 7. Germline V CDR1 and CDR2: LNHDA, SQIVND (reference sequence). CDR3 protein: CASSVTGGGEAFF. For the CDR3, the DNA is TGTGCCAGTAGCGTAACAGGGGGGGGTGAAGCTTTCTTT.

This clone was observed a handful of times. This CDR3 reads CASSSPTSGIRNEQFF. The CDR3 bases are TGTGCCAGCAGTTCCCCGACTAGCGGGATTCGTAATGAGCAGTTCTTC. V is TRBV27 and J is TRBJ2-1, with 11 positions matching TRBD2. V lost 4 bases, J lost 7 bases, and 9 bases stayed unmatched. The V gene's germline CDR1 is MNHEY and CDR2 SMNVEV (reference sequence). This CDR3 region has 16 residues.

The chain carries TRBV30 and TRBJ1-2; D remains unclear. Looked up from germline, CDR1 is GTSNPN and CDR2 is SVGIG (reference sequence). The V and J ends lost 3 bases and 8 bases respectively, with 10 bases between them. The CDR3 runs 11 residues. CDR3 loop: CAWRRLWGYTF. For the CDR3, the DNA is TGTGCCTGGAGACGACTTTGGGGCTACACCTTC.

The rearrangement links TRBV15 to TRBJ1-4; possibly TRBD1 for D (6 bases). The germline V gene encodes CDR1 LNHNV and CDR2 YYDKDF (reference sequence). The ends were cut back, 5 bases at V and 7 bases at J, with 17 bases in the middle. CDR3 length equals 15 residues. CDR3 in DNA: TGTGCCACCAGCGACCCAGGGGTGATTGGTGAAAAACTGTTTTTT. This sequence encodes CATSDPGVIGEKLFF.

CDR3 nucleotides: TGTGCCAGCAAAAGAGCGGGAGACCCCAATGAGCAGTTCTTC. Translation gives CASKRAGDPNEQFF. The gene calls are TRBV28 and TRBJ2-1; 8 nucleotides match TRBD2. The V gene end was trimmed by 7 bases and the J gene end by 6 bases; junction bases not matched to a gene: 8. In germline, CDR1 is MDHEN, CDR2 SYDVKM. The CDR3 runs 14 residues. The complete variable domain, with remaining parts taken from reference TRBV28 and TRBJ2-1, reads DVKVTQSSRYLVKRTGEKVFLECVQDMDHENMFWYRQDPGLGLRLIYFSYDVKMKEKGDIPEGYSVSREKKERFSLILESASTNQTSMYLCASKRAGDPNEQFFGPGTRLTVL.

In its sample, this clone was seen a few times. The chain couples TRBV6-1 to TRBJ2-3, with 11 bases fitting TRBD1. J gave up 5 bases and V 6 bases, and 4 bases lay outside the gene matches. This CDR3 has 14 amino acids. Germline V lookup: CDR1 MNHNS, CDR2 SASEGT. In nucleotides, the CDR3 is TGTGCCAGCAGGGACAGGGGGCATGTAGATACGCAGTATTTT. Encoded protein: CASRDRGHVDTQYF.

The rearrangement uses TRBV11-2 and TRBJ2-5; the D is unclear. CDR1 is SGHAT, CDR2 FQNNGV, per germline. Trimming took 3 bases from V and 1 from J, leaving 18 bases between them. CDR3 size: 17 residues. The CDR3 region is CASSFLKGAPTQETQYF. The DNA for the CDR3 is TGTGCCAGCAGCTTTCTGAAAGGAGCTCCCACCCAAGAGACCCAGTACTTC.

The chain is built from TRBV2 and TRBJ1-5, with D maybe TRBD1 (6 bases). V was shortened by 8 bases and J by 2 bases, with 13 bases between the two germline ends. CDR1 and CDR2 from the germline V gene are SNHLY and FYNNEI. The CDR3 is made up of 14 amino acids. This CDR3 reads CASQRWGRNQPQHF. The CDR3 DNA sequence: TGTGCCAGCCAAAGGTGGGGGCGCAATCAGCCCCAGCATTTT.

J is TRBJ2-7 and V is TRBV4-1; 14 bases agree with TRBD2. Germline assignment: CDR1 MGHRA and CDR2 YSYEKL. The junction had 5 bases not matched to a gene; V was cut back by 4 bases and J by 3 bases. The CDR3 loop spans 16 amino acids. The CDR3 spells CASSREGTSGSYEQYF. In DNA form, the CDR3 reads TGCGCCAGCAGCCGCGAAGGGACTAGCGGGAGCTACGAGCAGTACTTC.

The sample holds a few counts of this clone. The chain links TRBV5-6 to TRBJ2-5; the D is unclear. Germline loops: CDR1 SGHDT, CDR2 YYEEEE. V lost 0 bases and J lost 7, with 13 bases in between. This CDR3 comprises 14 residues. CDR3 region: CASSLGRISRTQYF. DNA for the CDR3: TGTGCCAGCAGCTTGGGGCGGATATCACGGACCCAGTACTTC.

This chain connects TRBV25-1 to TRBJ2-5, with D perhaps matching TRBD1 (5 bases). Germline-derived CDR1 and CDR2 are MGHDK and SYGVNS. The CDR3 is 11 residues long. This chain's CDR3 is CAGRAKETQYF. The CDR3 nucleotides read TGTGCGGGCAGGGCAAAAGAGACCCAGTACTTC.

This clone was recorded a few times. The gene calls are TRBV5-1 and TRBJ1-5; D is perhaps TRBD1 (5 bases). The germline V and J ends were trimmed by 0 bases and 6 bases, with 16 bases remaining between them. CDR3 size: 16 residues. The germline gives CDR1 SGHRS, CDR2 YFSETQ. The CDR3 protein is CASSLDGAVGGQPQHF. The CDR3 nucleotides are TGCGCCAGCAGCTTGGACGGGGCGGTGGGGGGTCAGCCCCAGCATTTT.